This entry features one T cell receptor beta chain sequence. Its antigen is still unknown. Mismatch repair deficiency was confirmed in all patients, by PCR or immunohistochemistry. A few pembrolizumab responders had their TCRs sequenced. The protocol was immunoSEQ multiplex PCR, while the TCRdb copy is restricted to in-frame clones and leaves out a portion. The sample lists about 49,000 clones, around three quarters occurring once. Germline V CDR1 and CDR2: LGHNA, YSLEER. The CDR3 loop spans 15 amino acids. V dropped 5 bases and J dropped 6; count of bases not matched to a gene: 6. This sample was taken from a study of PD-1 blockade in mismatch repair-deficient tumors. Study context: Patients had fewer than 15 mismatch repair-deficient cancer types and were previously treated and progressing. Study findings and constraints: Rapid post-treatment expansion, then contraction, generally preceding radiologic response, marked tumor-resident clones.

This sequence joins TRBV4-3 and TRBJ2-1; the match to TRBD2 covers 11 bases. The TCR originated in an adult with mismatch repair-deficient cancer. Source: PBMCs, taken before pembrolizumab treatment. CDR3 residues: CASSSHSGRANEQFF. In DNA form, the CDR3 reads TGCGCCAGCAGCTCCCATAGCGGGAGGGCCAATGAGCAGTTCTTC.